These T cell receptor beta chains were read from a single sample in a study of T cells in Graves' hyperthyroidism and ophthalmopathy. TCRdb passed the multiplex PCR reads through MiXCR, listing each CDR3 protein once. The table shows hundreds of thousands of distinct CDR3 sequences, with 38% occurring only once. The sample comprised blood. All receptors derive from a man aged 18 to 30 with Graves' hyperthyroidism. The CDR3 runs from the conserved cysteine through the conserved F or W. A D gene is named only where the DNA matches it firmly. The listing skips clone size in some rows; elsewhere it reads once, few, many or a size class.

V gene,D gene,J gene,clone size,CDR3 DNA,CDR3 protein
TRBV7-2,.,TRBJ1-1,.,TGTGCCAGCAGGGACTCCGGGGGGCGGATGGACACTGAAGCTTTCTTT,CASRDSGGRMDTEAFF
TRBV4-1,.,TRBJ1-4,.,TGCGCCAGCAGCCAAATGGGGGTTAATGAAAAACTGTTTTTT,CASSQMGVNEKLFF
TRBV6-5,.,TRBJ1-5,.,TGTGCCAGCAGTAACCGGTCCTTATATCAGCCCCAGCATTTT,CASSNRSLYQPQHF
TRBV12-3/TRBV12-4,.,TRBJ2-2,once,TGTGCCAGCACCCCCTGGCAGTCCACCGGGGAGCTGTTTTTT,CASTPWQSTGELFF
TRBV20-1,.,TRBJ2-7,.,TGCAGTGCTCCTACGGTGACCGGGCCCTACGAGCAGTACTTC,CSAPTVTGPYEQYF
TRBV25-1,.,TRBJ2-7,.,TGTGCCAGCAGTGAATATGGCGAACATGAGCAGTACTTC,CASSEYGEHEQYF
TRBV4-1,TRBD2,TRBJ2-2,few,TGCGCCAGCAGCCAACCTAGCGGGAGGAACACCGGGGAGCTGTTTTTT,CASSQPSGRNTGELFF
TRBV20-1,.,TRBJ2-6,many,TGCAGTGCTATAAAGGCCTCTGGGGCCAACGTCCTGACTTTC,CSAIKASGANVLTF
TRBV7-2,.,TRBJ1-2,.,TGTGCCAGCAGCTTATCGGGGCTCTATGGCTACACCTTC,CASSLSGLYGYTF
TRBV12-3/TRBV12-4,.,TRBJ1-2,.,TGTGCCAGCAGTTGGGGGCGGGCAGACTATGGCTACACCTTC,CASSWGRADYGYTF
TRBV5-1,TRBD1,TRBJ1-2,many,TGCGCCAGCAGCCGGGACAGGGTTGATGGCTACACCTTC,CASSRDRVDGYTF
TRBV7-9,.,TRBJ2-7,once,TGTGCCAGCAGCGGGAGGGGGGGCGAGCAGTACTTC,CASSGRGGEQYF
TRBV29-1,.,TRBJ2-7,.,TGCAGCGTTGAAGGGCGGCTGGACGAGCAGTACTTC,CSVEGRLDEQYF
TRBV7-8,.,TRBJ2-3,.,TGTGCCAGCAGCTTAGACCTACTCACAGATACGCAGTATTTT,CASSLDLLTDTQYF
TRBV10-2,.,TRBJ1-1,.,TGTGCCAGTAGGGGCGGATCGGCTTTCTTT,CASRGGSAFF
TRBV25-1,TRBD1,TRBJ1-4,many,TGTGCCAGCAGCCAGACAGGGATTAATGAAAAACTGTTTTTT,CASSQTGINEKLFF
TRBV29-1,.,TRBJ1-4,.,TGCAGCGTTGGGGAAGGGGGTGAAAAACTGTTTTTT,CSVGEGGEKLFF
TRBV10-3,.,TRBJ1-5,many,TGTGCCATCAGTGCCAGGGACAGCAATCAGCCCCAGCATTTT,CAISARDSNQPQHF
TRBV24-1,.,TRBJ2-2,few,TGTGCCACCAGTGATTACGGACAGTACACCGGGGAGCTGTTTTTT,CATSDYGQYTGELFF
TRBV7-3,TRBD2,TRBJ2-7,.,TGTGCCAGCAGCCTCCGTTCGGGGGGGCTGAACGAGCAGTACTTC,CASSLRSGGLNEQYF
TRBV7-9,.,TRBJ2-6,.,TGTGCCAGCACCAACCATCAAAGGGCATTTTCTGGGGCCAACGTCCTGACTTTC,CASTNHQRAFSGANVLTF
TRBV15,.,TRBJ1-1,.,TGTGCCAGCAGCTTGGGACCGTTTGCTAACACTGAAGCTTTCTTT,CASSLGPFANTEAFF
TRBV7-9,TRBD1,TRBJ2-7,.,TGTGCCAGCAGCCCTAATTCCGGGACAGGGGGCCGTCAGTACTTC,CASSPNSGTGGRQYF
TRBV24-1,.,TRBJ2-7,few,TGTGCCACCAGTGATTTTCGCCGACAGCGAGATTACGAGCAGTACTTC,CATSDFRRQRDYEQYF
TRBV7-8,.,TRBJ1-1,many,TGTGCCAGCAGTCACGGGACGCCGGGTGGTTTCACTGAAGCTTTCTTT,CASSHGTPGGFTEAFF
TRBV6-5,.,TRBJ1-2,few,TGTGCCAGCAGTTACGCGCAGGGAAATGGCTACACCTTC,CASSYAQGNGYTF
TRBV9,.,TRBJ2-2,.,TGTGCCAGCAGTGACGGACGTAGCGCGAACACCGGGGAGCTGTTTTTT,CASSDGRSANTGELFF
TRBV25-1,.,TRBJ2-5,few,TGTGCCAGCAGTGACAGGACTGTGGGGCAAGGAACCCAGTACTTC,CASSDRTVGQGTQYF
TRBV29-1,TRBD1,TRBJ1-1,.,TGCAGCGTTGAAGAAGGGGGCAGGGGAGAAGCTTTCTTT,CSVEEGGRGEAFF
TRBV7-9,TRBD1,TRBJ1-2,.,TGTGCCAGCACAGTACAGGGGACAGGACCGGAAGGCTACACCTTC,CASTVQGTGPEGYTF
TRBV19,TRBD2,TRBJ2-3,.,TGTGCCAGTAGTATTCTAGCGGGAGGCACAGATACGCAGTATTTT,CASSILAGGTDTQYF
TRBV9,TRBD2,TRBJ2-2,once,TGTGCCAGCAGCGTAGAGAGTAGCGGGACCGGGGAGCTGTTTTTT,CASSVESSGTGELFF
TRBV11-2,.,TRBJ2-7,.,TGTGCCAGCAGCTTAGGGTCGGGGGCCTGCGAGCAGTGCTTC,CASSLGSGACEQCF
TRBV7-9,TRBD1,TRBJ2-5,.,TGTGCCAGTTTGCCGGGACAGGGGTACCAAGAGACCCAGTACTTC,CASLPGQGYQETQYF
TRBV7-9,.,TRBJ2-6,many,TGTGCCGGCATCCAGGTACCTTCTGGGGCCAACGTCCTGACTTTC,CAGIQVPSGANVLTF
TRBV7-9,.,TRBJ1-1,.,TGTGCCAGCAGCTTGGACGGTCGCAATGAAGCTTTCTTT,CASSLDGRNEAFF